This T cell receptor (beta chain) came from a study of OX40 agonist ivuxolimab in advanced cancers. Overall study context: Recorded diagnoses for dose-escalation patients were hepatocellular carcinoma, melanoma, renal cell or head and neck cancer.

General observations from the study: Still undetermined is the antigen specificity of the expanded peripheral T cells. The mean number of expanded clones was higher in CD8+ T cells than in CD4+.

About this clone itself: What it binds is not known.

The V end was cut by 4 bases, the J end by 5 bases, with 17 bases between. This CDR3 has 15 residues. CDR1 is SSHAT, CDR2 FNYEAQ, per germline (reference sequence). The method was immunoSEQ multiplex PCR; TCRdb's version includes in-frame clones alone and lacks a portion of them. The sample shows roughly 70,000 clones, 85% of them seen only once. The genes are TRBV7-7 and TRBJ2-5, with D tentatively TRBD2 (5 bases). Material: CD4+ or CD8+ T cells sorted from blood, obtained in a trial of the OX40 agonist ivuxolimab. This sequence originates from an adult with an advanced solid tumor such as melanoma, head and neck, liver or kidney cancer. The CDR3 DNA follows: TGTGCCAGCAGCTACTCCGGGGTCCTCGGGGAGACCCAGTACTTC. It yields the protein CASSYSGVLGETQYF.